The 25 T cell receptor beta chains listed next were all sequenced from one sample in a study of shared clonotypes between healthy human individuals. Here immunoSEQ multiplex PCR was the method, and the copy in TCRdb shows in-frame clones only, minus some. The repertoire holds roughly 2.2 million clones, with roughly 90% as singletons. Sequencing was done on a sample of naive CD4+ T cells from PBMCs. Subset: CD45RA+ positively selected. The source of these receptors is a man aged 18 to 30 in good health. Some clones in this sample may be carry-over from other donors' samples.

The rearrangement joins TRBV7-2 to TRBJ2-1; the D gene is possibly TRBD2 (6 bases). The CDR3 extends over 13 amino acids. Germline values: CDR1 SGHTA, CDR2 FQGNSA. The V end lost 1 base, the J end lost 8 bases, and 9 bases lay between the germline ends. CDR3 protein: CASSLDPGDEQFF. The CDR3 DNA reads as TGTGCCAGCAGCTTAGATCCGGGGGATGAGCAGTTCTTC.

The chain links TRBV11-2 to TRBJ1-2; TRBD1 is a possible D gene (6 bases). This CDR3 comprises 15 residues. Germline values: CDR1 SGHAT, CDR2 FQNNGV. V was clipped by 0 bases and J by 7 bases, with 15 bases between them. The CDR3 DNA is TGTGCCAGCAGCTTAGATAGGGGGGAATTTATTGGCTACACCTTC. This encodes CASSLDRGEFIGYTF.

The rearrangement joins TRBV5-4 to TRBJ1-2; D call uncertain. V lost 0 bases to trimming and J lost 4 bases, with 13 bases between them. Germline V gene data show CDR1 as SGHNT and CDR2 as YYREEE (reference sequence). The CDR3 is 15 residues long. CDR3 sequence: CASSLVQDFVYGYTF. The CDR3 DNA reads as TGTGCCAGCAGCTTGGTGCAGGACTTCGTCTATGGCTACACCTTC.

CDR3 amino acids: CASSLAGQTQITDTQYF. The CDR3 DNA follows: TGTGCCAGCAGCTTAGCGGGCCAGACCCAAATCACAGATACGCAGTATTTT. This sequence joins TRBV7-2 and TRBJ2-3; D remains unclear. Trimming took off 0 bases at V and 2 bases at J, with 15 bases between the two ends. CDR1 and CDR2 (germline): SGHTA, FQGNSA. The CDR3 has 17 amino acids.

This clone was counted once. V and J are TRBV6-5 and TRBJ1-1, with D perhaps matching TRBD1 (6 bases). With 0 bases removed from V and 6 bases from J, the gap between germline ends came to 8 bases. The CDR3 contains 13 residues. In germline, CDR1 is MNHEY, CDR2 SVGAGI. Here the CDR3 DNA reads TGTGCCAGCAGTTACTCGAACAGGGCTGAAGCTTTCTTT. Amino acids: CASSYSNRAEAFF.

This rearrangement joins TRBV7-2 to TRBJ1-2; D ambiguous. Per the germline V gene, CDR1 is SGHTA and CDR2 is FQGNSA. The CDR3 extends over 15 amino acids. V dropped 5 bases and J dropped 4 bases, with 17 bases sitting between them. The CDR3 DNA is TGTGCCAGCAGCGCATTGGACGCAAAGGTCTATGGCTACACCTTC. It is translated as CASSALDAKVYGYTF.

The chain employs TRBV7-3 and TRBJ2-5, with D uncertain. Judging by the DNA end, TRBJ2-7 fits better; the J call may be wrong. This CDR3 is 13 amino acids long. Germline-derived CDR1 and CDR2 are SGHTA and FQGTGA. This chain's CDR3 is CASSPASVGEQYF. The CDR3 nucleotides are TGTGCCAGCAGCCCAGCCTCGGTAGGCGAGCAGTACTTC.

This chain uses TRBV7-2 with TRBJ2-1; D is perhaps TRBD2 (6 bases). CDR1 and CDR2 (germline): SGHTA, FQGNSA. The V end was cut by 4 bases, the J end by 7 bases, with 14 bases between. The CDR3 runs 14 residues. The CDR3 loop is CASSSLGGWNEQFF. The DNA for the CDR3 is TGTGCCAGCAGCTCGTTGGGAGGTTGGAATGAGCAGTTCTTC.

J is TRBJ1-4 and V is TRBV14; a weak D match, TRBD1 (6 bases). The CDR3 loop spans 16 amino acids. The germline CDR1 and CDR2 sequences are SGHDN and FVKESK. Trimming took 3 bases from V and 8 from J, leaving 19 bases between them. This CDR3 reads CASSQLGGGAAEKLFF. DNA of the CDR3: TGTGCCAGCAGCCAGCTCGGAGGGGGGGCAGCCGAAAAACTGTTTTTT.

This chain links TRBV4-3 with TRBJ2-1; TRBD1 matches at 9 bases. Germline V lookup: CDR1 LGHNA, CDR2 YSLEER. This CDR3 spans 16 amino acids. The ends lost 0 bases at V and 10 bases at J; junction bases unmatched: 10. The CDR3 region has the DNA TGCGCCAGCAGCCAAGATCCCAGGACAGGGGATTACGAGCAGTTCTTC. Translated, it gives CASSQDPRTGDYEQFF.

This sequence joins TRBV2 and TRBJ2-3; TRBD2 matches 14 bases. The CDR3 totals 16 residues. Germline values: CDR1 SNHLY, CDR2 FYNNEI. Trimming cost V 5 bases and J 6 bases; bases outside gene matches: 7. The CDR3 sequence: CASSQTSGRDTDTQYF. CDR3 in DNA: TGTGCCAGCAGTCAGACTAGCGGGAGGGACACGGATACGCAGTATTTT.

This chain connects TRBV4-2 to TRBJ2-5; 8 bases match TRBD2. The CDR3 contains 14 residues. The junction had 5 bases not matched to a gene; V was cut back by 3 bases and J by 5 bases. The germline gives CDR1 LGHNA, CDR2 YNFKEQ. The CDR3 protein is CASSQGLEAETQYF. CDR3 in DNA: TGTGCCAGCAGCCAGGGACTAGAAGCGGAGACCCAGTACTTC.

The V call is TRBV9, the J call TRBJ1-2; TRBD1 is a possible D gene (5 bases). The CDR3 covers 17 residues. The germline CDR1 and CDR2 sequences are SGDLS and YYNGEE. V shed 0 bases and J shed 2 bases, with 17 bases lying between them. The CDR3 nucleotides are TGTGCCAGCAGCGTAGGGGGCAGCAATAACCTCAACTATGGCTACACCTTC. Protein sequence: CASSVGGSNNLNYGYTF.

The rearrangement joins TRBV28 to TRBJ1-1, with 8 positions matching TRBD1. This CDR3 is 15 amino acids long. The germline V gene has CDR1 MDHEN and CDR2 SYDVKM. Losses at the gene ends were 4 bases for V and 5 bases for J; bases not matched to a gene: 9. The CDR3 protein is CASSSLRGRGTEAFF. Here the CDR3 DNA reads TGTGCCAGCAGTTCCCTCAGGGGGCGAGGGACTGAAGCTTTCTTT.

V gene TRBV4-3 combines with J gene TRBJ1-5; tentative D call: TRBD1 (6 bases). Germline V CDR1 and CDR2: LGHNA, YSLEER. This CDR3 comprises 16 residues. The V end lost 2 bases, the J end lost 0 bases, and 11 bases lay between the germline ends. CDR3 sequence (DNA): TGCGCCAGCAGCCAATCTTGGACAGTTAGCAATCAGCCCCAGCATTTT. Protein product: CASSQSWTVSNQPQHF.

To note about this clone: Within the sample, other DNA sequences also encode this same CDR3. V and J are TRBV7-9 and TRBJ2-5; maybe TRBD2 (6 bases). The CDR3 has 13 amino acids. Trimming pared 3 bases from V and 2 bases from J, leaving 7 bases between. CDR1 is SEHNR and CDR2 is FQNEAQ in the germline V gene (reference sequence). Here the CDR3 DNA reads TGTGCCAGCAGCTTCGGGAGTCAAGAGACCCAGTACTTC. It translates to CASSFGSQETQYF.

The chain is built from TRBV28 and TRBJ2-6; D may be TRBD1 or TRBD2 (6 bases each). The CDR3 has 17 residues. Trimming stripped 2 bases from V and 2 bases from J, with 13 bases between. Germline CDR1 and CDR2: MDHEN and SYDVKM. The DNA for the CDR3 is TGTGCCAGCAGTTTAGTCCAGGGGACTGCTGGGGCCAACGTCCTGACTTTC. It is translated as CASSLVQGTAGANVLTF.

V and J are TRBV19 and TRBJ2-3, with 11 bases matching TRBD2. This CDR3 is 16 amino acids long. The V gene end was trimmed by 5 bases and the J gene end by 6 bases; junction bases not matched to a gene: 10. CDR1 is LNHDA, CDR2 SQIVND, per germline (reference sequence). The CDR3 spells CASSARLAGPVDTQYF. CDR3 DNA: TGTGCCAGTAGTGCCCGACTAGCGGGACCGGTGGATACGCAGTATTTT.

J is TRBJ1-5 and V is TRBV28; 7 bases are shared with TRBD1. This CDR3 region has 13 residues. Germline V lookup: CDR1 MDHEN, CDR2 SYDVKM. The V gene end was trimmed by 8 bases and the J gene end by 5 bases; junction bases not matched to a gene: 6. Here the CDR3 reads CASLAGGHQPQHF. In DNA form, the CDR3 reads TGTGCCAGCCTGGCAGGGGGGCATCAGCCCCAGCATTTT.

Notes on this clone: Other DNA sequences of this sample code for an identical CDR3. The chain has TRBV5-4 and TRBJ2-3, with 11 nucleotides matching TRBD2. This CDR3 is built from 15 residues. The V and J ends lost 4 bases and 4 bases, in that order; junction bases with no gene match: 5. Germline loops: CDR1 SGHNT, CDR2 YYREEE (reference sequence). The CDR3 DNA reads as TGTGCCAGCAGCCAACTAGCGGGAGCGGCAGATACGCAGTATTTT. Amino acids: CASSQLAGAADTQYF.

The chain has TRBV5-4 and TRBJ1-1; D perhaps matches TRBD1 (5 bases). Trimming shortened V by 4 bases and J by 5 bases, and 12 bases separated the two germline ends. The CDR3 extends over 13 amino acids. The germline V gene has CDR1 SGHNT and CDR2 YYREEE (reference sequence). Here the CDR3 reads CASSREEGTEAFF. In DNA, the CDR3 is TGTGCCAGCAGCCGAGAAGAGGGGACTGAAGCTTTCTTT.

The J gene is TRBJ2-3, the V gene TRBV2; TRBD2 aligns across 11 bases. V gave up 7 bases and J gave up 4 bases; unmatched junction bases: 4. The CDR3 loop spans 14 amino acids. Germline V gene sequence: CDR1 SNHLY, CDR2 FYNNEI. CDR3 sequence (DNA): TGTGCCAGCATAACTAGCGGGAGCTCAGATACGCAGTATTTT. Residues: CASITSGSSDTQYF.

This chain joins TRBV18 and TRBJ2-2, with unresolved D. Germline V gives CDR1 KGHSH, CDR2 LQKENI. The CDR3 runs 13 residues. Trimming took off 3 bases at V and 9 bases at J, with 11 bases between the two ends. Written as DNA, the CDR3 is TGTGCCAGCTCACCGCCCCCTCTCAGGGAGCTGTTTTTT. Translation gives CASSPPPLRELFF.

The chain is built from TRBV21-1 and TRBJ2-3; the table's D gene call, TRBD2, was not cross checked with the DNA. TRBV21-1 is a pseudogene. The CDR3 extends over 19 amino acids. The CDR3 region is CASSTIRESSTRCTDTQYF. CDR3 DNA sequence: TGTGCCAGCAGCACGATCCGGGAGTCAAGCACTCGTTGCACAGATACGCAGTATTTT.

This clone was detected once. The V gene is TRBV2, the J gene TRBJ2-3; perhaps TRBD2 as D (5 bases). The V gene lost 0 bases and the J gene lost 8 bases, with 18 bases spanning the gap. This CDR3 has 16 amino acids. Germline CDR1 SNHLY, CDR2 FYNNEI. CDR3 sequence reads: CASSEALPRGPVTQYF. Here the CDR3 DNA reads TGTGCCAGCAGTGAAGCGCTTCCTCGAGGGCCGGTTACGCAGTATTTT.